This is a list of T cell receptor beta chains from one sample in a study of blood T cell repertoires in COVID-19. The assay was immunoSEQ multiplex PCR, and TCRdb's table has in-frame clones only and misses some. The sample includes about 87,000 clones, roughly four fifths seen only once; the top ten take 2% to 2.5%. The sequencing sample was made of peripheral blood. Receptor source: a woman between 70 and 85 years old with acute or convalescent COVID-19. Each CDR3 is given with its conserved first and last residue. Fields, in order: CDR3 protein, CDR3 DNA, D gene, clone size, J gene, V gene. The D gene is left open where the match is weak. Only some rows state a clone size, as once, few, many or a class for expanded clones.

CASSAKTGESYGYTF	TGCGCCAGCAGCGCGAAAACAGGGGAAAGCTATGGCTACACCTTC	TRBD1	NA	TRBJ1-2	TRBV5-1
CASSQARQGATLFSGANVLTF	TGTGCCAGCAGCCAAGCCCGACAGGGGGCAACCCTCTTCTCTGGGGCCAACGTCCTGACTTTC	TRBD1	NA	TRBJ2-6	TRBV3-1/TRBV3-2
CASRQNNEQFF	TGTGCCAGCAGACAGAACAATGAGCAGTTCTTC	NA	NA	TRBJ2-1	TRBV6-5
CASSNRGNQPQHF	TGTGCCAGCAGTAACCGGGGAAATCAGCCCCAGCATTTT	NA	NA	TRBJ1-5	TRBV3-1/TRBV3-2
CASLRQVGSGNTIYF	TGTGCCAGTTTACGTCAGGTGGGCTCTGGAAACACCATATATTTT	NA	NA	TRBJ1-3	TRBV19
CASSLGGKVYEQYF	TGCGCCAGCAGCTTGGGAGGTAAGGTCTACGAGCAGTACTTC	NA	NA	TRBJ2-7	TRBV5-1
CASSATGNTEAFF	TGTGCCAGCAGCGCCACGGGGAACACTGAAGCTTTCTTT	NA	few	TRBJ1-1	TRBV6-4
CASSVSGGENQPQHF	TGTGCCAGCAGTGTCTCGGGGGGCGAGAATCAGCCCCAGCATTTT	NA	NA	TRBJ1-5	TRBV2
CASREQELRAFF	TGTGCCAGCAGGGAACAAGAACTAAGGGCTTTCTTT	NA	NA	TRBJ1-1	TRBV12-3/TRBV12-4
CASTPAGGSYEQYF	TGCGCCAGCACCCCCGCCGGGGGTTCCTACGAGCAGTACTTC	NA	NA	TRBJ2-7	TRBV5-1
CASSLAGDMGTEAFF	TGCGCCAGCAGCTTGGCGGGGGATATGGGCACTGAAGCTTTCTTT	NA	NA	TRBJ1-1	TRBV5-1
CASSLARQGATEAFF	TGTGCCAGCAGCTTAGCGCGTCAGGGCGCCACTGAAGCTTTCTTT	NA	NA	TRBJ1-1	TRBV11-2
CASSSNRGSTEAFF	TGTGCCAGCAGTTCCAACAGGGGGAGTACTGAAGCTTTCTTT	TRBD1	NA	TRBJ1-1	TRBV5-4
CASSRPTVRDEQFF	TGTGCCAGCAGTCGGCCTACAGTCAGGGATGAGCAGTTCTTC	NA	NA	TRBJ2-1	TRBV3-1/TRBV3-2
CASSRSPTTNQPQHF	TGCGCCAGCAGCCGATCGCCCACTACTAATCAGCCCCAGCATTTT	NA	NA	TRBJ1-5	TRBV5-1
CASSPGGAGEKLFF	TGTGCCAGCTCACCAGGGGGCGCAGGTGAAAAACTGTTTTTT	NA	NA	TRBJ1-4	TRBV18
CASRGQGAVGGYTF	TGTGCCAGCAGAGGACAGGGGGCCGTTGGTGGCTACACCTTC	TRBD1	NA	TRBJ1-2	TRBV6-5
CASSPSGGDEQFF	TGTGCCAGCTCACCCTCCGGGGGGGATGAGCAGTTCTTC	TRBD2	NA	TRBJ2-1	TRBV18
CASSKGDTQYF	TGTGCCAGCAGTAAGGGGGATACGCAGTATTTT	NA	NA	TRBJ2-3	TRBV11-2
CASSGGQRSYNEQFF	TGCGCCAGCAGCGGGGGGCAGCGATCCTACAATGAGCAGTTCTTC	NA	NA	TRBJ2-1	TRBV10-1